This passage covers 27 T cell receptor beta chains from one sample sequenced in a study of T cell repertoires in cytomegalovirus infection. Each CDR3 protein gets one entry after TCRdb re-called the reads with MiXCR. The sample has 230,000 or so distinct CDR3 sequences, 17% seen once; the top ten hold 40% to 55%. Sequenced input: CD8+ T cells from PBMCs. These TCRs come from a human donor in good health (CMV status not recorded). Some clones in this sample may be carry-over from other donors' samples.

Only a few counts were recorded for this clonotype. The chain uses TRBV6-2 or TRBV6-3 and TRBJ2-1; possible D gene TRBD1, 6 bases. Trimming pared 5 bases from V and 0 bases from J, leaving 14 bases between. Germline lookup yields CDR1 MNHEY and CDR2 SVGEGT. This CDR3 contains 16 residues. CDR3 nucleotide sequence: TGTGCCAGCAGTCTTCAGGGGATAAGCTCCTACAATGAGCAGTTCTTC. This codes for CASSLQGISSYNEQFF.

The sample holds many counts of this clonotype. The gene calls are TRBV7-9 and TRBJ2-5, with D unresolved. V was shortened by 4 bases and J by 2 bases, with 8 bases between the two germline ends. In germline, CDR1 is SEHNR, CDR2 FQNEAQ (reference sequence). The CDR3 runs to 13 residues. CDR3 bases: TGTGCCAGCAGCTCCTGGGTACAAGAGACCCAGTACTTC. Translation gives CASSSWVQETQYF. Full variable domain (remainder filled in from reference TRBV7-9 and TRBJ2-5): DTGVSQNPRHKITKRGQNVTFRCDPISEHNRLYWYRQTLGQGPEFLTYFQNEAQLEKSRLLSDRFSAERPKGSFSTLEIQRTEQGDSAMYLCASSSWVQETQYFGPGTRLLVL.

This clonotype was seen a handful of times. CDR3 in DNA: TGTGCCAGCAGTGGACAGGGATATAGTTACGAGCAGTACTTC. Translating gives CASSGQGYSYEQYF. The rearrangement joins TRBV27 to TRBJ2-7; TRBD1 agrees at 8 bases. V dropped 5 bases and J dropped 4; count of bases not matched to a gene: 7. Germline lookup yields CDR1 MNHEY and CDR2 SMNVEV (reference sequence). CDR3 length: 14 amino acids.

The chain links TRBV4-2 to TRBJ1-1; D remains ambiguous. Trimming shortened V by 2 bases and J by 4 bases, and 5 bases separated the two germline ends. The CDR3 runs to 12 residues. Per germline, CDR1 LGHNA and CDR2 YNFKEQ. CDR3 DNA: TGTGCCAGCAGCCAACATGGCACTGAAGCTTTCTTT. As protein: CASSQHGTEAFF.

The V call is TRBV29-1, the J call TRBJ2-1, with D tentatively TRBD2 (5 bases). The CDR3 is 15 residues long. Germline CDR1 reads SQVTM; CDR2 reads ANQGSEA. Trimming cost V 4 bases and J 5 bases, with 18 bases left between them. CDR3 in amino acids: CSVVSPTGSNNEQFF. In DNA form, the CDR3 reads TGCAGCGTTGTTAGTCCGACGGGGAGTAACAATGAGCAGTTCTTC.

This clonotype has a count of ten or more. The chain employs TRBV19 and TRBJ2-7; D unresolved. CDR1 and CDR2 (germline): LNHDA, SQIVND (reference sequence). The V end was cut by 1 base, the J end by 3 bases, with 10 bases between. The CDR3 runs 14 residues. This CDR3 is CASSIGHFDYEQYF. In nucleotides, the CDR3 is TGTGCCAGTAGTATAGGCCACTTCGACTACGAGCAGTACTTC.

This chain uses TRBV28 with TRBJ1-2; no reliable D call. The V end lost 5 bases, the J end lost 10 bases, and 20 bases lay between the germline ends. Germline V gene sequence: CDR1 MDHEN, CDR2 SYDVKM. This CDR3 is 14 amino acids long. CDR3 amino acids: CASSTEPSTPVYTF. The CDR3 DNA is TGTGCCAGCAGTACAGAGCCCTCAACGCCAGTCTACACCTTC.

The genes are TRBV29-1 and TRBJ2-5; D possibly corresponds to TRBD2 (7 bases). From germline, CDR1 is SQVTM and CDR2 ANQGSEA. CDR3 length equals 13 residues. V lost 3 bases and J 5 bases, leaving 13 bases between the germline ends. The CDR3 protein is CSVDWGGLETQYF. The CDR3 DNA sequence: TGCAGCGTTGATTGGGGGGGCTTGGAGACCCAGTACTTC. Based on the CDR3 plus reference TRBV29-1 and TRBJ2-5, the full variable domain is SAVISQKPSRDICQRGTSLTIQCQVDSQVTMMFWYRQQPGQSLTLIATANQGSEATYESGFVIDKFPISRPNLTFSTLTVSNMSPEDSSIYLCSVDWGGLETQYFGPGTRLLVL.

Many counts were recorded for this clonotype. V usage is TRBV7-9 and J usage is TRBJ1-2; 10 bases line up with TRBD1. The length of the CDR3 is 15 residues. Unmatched junction bases numbered 6, after V lost 4 bases and J lost 4 bases. Germline-derived CDR1 and CDR2 are SEHNR and FQNEAQ (reference sequence). CDR3 residues: CASSSDRGRGYGYTF. CDR3 DNA sequence: TGTGCCAGCAGCTCCGACAGGGGGCGAGGCTATGGCTACACCTTC.

This clonotype was recorded at least ten times. The CDR3 is CASSQGLGNQPQHF. CDR3 in DNA: TGCGCCAGCAGCCAGGGGCTCGGCAATCAGCCCCAGCATTTT. The chain recombines TRBV4-1 with TRBJ1-5, with TRBD1 as a possible D gene (5 bases). CDR1 is MGHRA and CDR2 is YSYEKL in the germline V gene. Trimming stripped 3 bases from V and 2 bases from J, with 8 bases between. This CDR3 is 14 amino acids long.

V is TRBV5-6 and J is TRBJ2-1, with 9 nucleotides matching TRBD1. With V trimmed by 3 bases and J by 3 bases, 4 bases remained unmatched. CDR1 and CDR2 (germline): SGHDT, YYEEEE. The CDR3 sequence is 15 residues long. CDR3 nucleotide sequence: TGTGCCAGCAGCTCGGGACAGGGAAACTACAATGAGCAGTTCTTC. Its protein is CASSSGQGNYNEQFF.

This clonotype was observed a few times. This chain links TRBV6-5 with TRBJ2-1; 8 bases agree with TRBD2. This CDR3 spans 15 amino acids. Germline V lookup: CDR1 MNHEY, CDR2 SVGAGI. V shed 6 bases, J shed 4 bases, and the junction held 8 bases outside the gene matches. CDR3 sequence (DNA): TGTGCCAGCAGCCAAGGGACTAGTGAATACAATGAGCAGTTCTTC. Protein sequence: CASSQGTSEYNEQFF.

This clonotype has ten or more counts. The chain is built from TRBV6-5 and TRBJ2-7; D remains unclear. The CDR3 runs 15 residues. Germline loops: CDR1 MNHEY, CDR2 SVGAGI. V lost 0 bases and J 5 bases, leaving 14 bases between the germline ends. The CDR3 here is CASSYSILSPHEQYF. As DNA, the CDR3 is TGTGCCAGCAGTTACTCGATCCTCTCCCCCCACGAGCAGTACTTC.

The J gene is TRBJ1-2, the V gene TRBV28; no definite D call. Germline CDR1 and CDR2: MDHEN and SYDVKM. V was shortened by 5 bases and J by 5 bases, with 24 bases between the two germline ends. The CDR3 runs to 17 residues. In DNA, the CDR3 is TGTGCCAGCAGTCCACGAGGGTCCGACACCGTGCGATATGGCTACACCTTC. Translation: CASSPRGSDTVRYGYTF.

The gene calls are TRBV20-1 and TRBJ2-7, with D perhaps matching TRBD2 (5 bases). CDR1 is DFQATT, CDR2 SNEGSKA, per germline (reference sequence). Trimming left V 6 bases short and J 4 bases short, with 22 bases between. The length of the CDR3 is 15 residues. CDR3 sequence: CSATGKSAGWYEQYF. CDR3 bases: TGCAGTGCCACCGGGAAGTCGGCAGGTTGGTACGAGCAGTACTTC.

This clonotype came up many times. This chain connects TRBV28 to TRBJ2-2; TRBD1 is a possible D gene (5 bases). Trimming removed 2 bases at V and 6 bases at J, with 13 bases between. The germline gives CDR1 MDHEN, CDR2 SYDVKM. This CDR3 comprises 15 residues. The CDR3 here is CASSLPPGIAGELFF. The DNA of the CDR3 is TGTGCCAGCAGTTTACCCCCAGGGATAGCCGGGGAGCTGTTTTTT.

This clonotype was observed a few times. This chain's CDR3 is CASSFRGPDTEAFF. The CDR3, as DNA: TGCGCCAGCAGCTTCAGGGGGCCGGACACTGAAGCTTTCTTT. The rearrangement links TRBV5-1 to TRBJ1-1; TRBD1 aligns across 8 bases. The V gene end was trimmed by 2 bases and the J gene end by 3 bases; junction bases not matched to a gene: 3. The V gene's germline CDR1 is SGHRS and CDR2 YFSETQ. The CDR3 is 14 amino acids.

The chain combines TRBV6-2 or TRBV6-3 with TRBJ2-7; D is possibly TRBD1 (5 bases). V was clipped by 1 base and J by 0 bases, with 7 bases between them. This CDR3 contains 14 residues. The V gene's germline CDR1 is MNHEY and CDR2 SVGEGT. The CDR3 is CASSYYGASYEQYF. For the CDR3, the DNA is TGTGCCAGCAGTTACTATGGGGCCTCCTACGAGCAGTACTTC.

This clonotype was seen a few times. The chain couples TRBV7-9 to TRBJ2-1; 8 bases are a match to TRBD2. The CDR3 totals 15 residues. CDR1 SEHNR and CDR2 FQNEAQ come from the germline V gene (reference sequence). V lost 0 bases and J lost 5; bases outside the gene matches: 3. The CDR3 region is CASSLASGVHNEQFF. CDR3 DNA sequence: TGTGCCAGCAGCTTAGCTAGCGGGGTACACAATGAGCAGTTCTTC.

At least ten counts were recorded for this clonotype. The chain uses TRBV4-1 and TRBJ1-2; D is uncertain. CDR1 and CDR2 from the germline V gene are MGHRA and YSYEKL. The CDR3 spans 13 residues. V lost 0 bases and J lost 6, with 8 bases in between. The CDR3 region is CASSQETGNGYTF. The CDR3 bases are TGCGCCAGCAGCCAAGAGACGGGAAATGGCTACACCTTC.

This chain uses TRBV7-9 with TRBJ2-1, with TRBD1 identical over 9 bases. The V gene's germline CDR1 is SEHNR and CDR2 FQNEAQ (reference sequence). This CDR3 is 13 amino acids long. V lost 1 base, J lost 8 bases, and 0 bases stayed unmatched. In nucleotides, the CDR3 is TGTGCCAGCAGCTTAGGGGACAGGGATGAGCAGTTCTTC. Translation: CASSLGDRDEQFF.

This clonotype has more than one count but fewer than ten. The chain employs TRBV29-1 and TRBJ1-3, with no clear D. Trimming shortened V by 4 bases and J by 2 bases, and 3 bases separated the two germline ends. This CDR3 has 11 amino acids. CDR1 and CDR2 (germline): SQVTM, ANQGSEA. CDR3 sequence: CSVVAGNTIYF. CDR3 in DNA: TGCAGCGTTGTCGCTGGAAACACCATATATTTT.

Many counts were recorded for this clonotype. V is TRBV28 and J is TRBJ2-7; 8 bases are shared with TRBD2. Looked up from germline, CDR1 is MDHEN and CDR2 is SYDVKM. The CDR3 consists of 15 residues. J was trimmed by 2 bases and V by 3 bases; bases with no gene match: 6. As DNA, the CDR3 is TGTGCCAGCAGTTTGCGGGGGGAGGTACCCTACGAGCAGTACTTC. It translates to CASSLRGEVPYEQYF.

V and J are TRBV20-1 and TRBJ2-7, with D possibly matching TRBD1 (6 bases). The germline CDR1 and CDR2 sequences are DFQATT and SNEGSKA (reference sequence). This CDR3 is built from 15 residues. V was clipped by 1 base and J by 0 bases, with 13 bases between them. CDR3 sequence (DNA): TGCAGTGCTAGAGGGACAGACTCGAACTCCTACGAGCAGTACTTC. As protein: CSARGTDSNSYEQYF.

About this clonotype itself: Given a much more abundant clone one base away, this may be a read error. This rearrangement joins TRBV6-1 to TRBJ2-1; D not resolved. The CDR3 consists of 14 residues. Germline V lookup: CDR1 MNHNS, CDR2 SASEGT. V was trimmed by 7 bases and J by 8 bases, leaving 18 bases between them. The CDR3 DNA reads TGTGCCAGCACCCTCACATACGGGCACGATGAGCAGTTCTTC. As protein: CASTLTYGHDEQFF.

The CDR3, as DNA: TGTGCCAGCAGTCAGCGGGGGCCCATTTTGGATACGCAGTATTTT. Amino acid sequence: CASSQRGPILDTQYF. The chain joins TRBV28 to TRBJ2-3; 8 bases align to TRBD2. The CDR3 extends over 15 amino acids. Germline V gives CDR1 MDHEN, CDR2 SYDVKM. The V and J ends lost 5 bases and 6 bases, in that order; junction bases with no gene match: 10.

This clonotype was seen many times. The gene calls are TRBV6-5 and TRBJ2-2, with D possibly being TRBD1 (5 bases). CDR1 is MNHEY, CDR2 SVGAGI, per germline. The CDR3 sequence is 15 residues long. The V gene lost 2 bases and the J gene lost 0 bases, with 7 bases spanning the gap. The CDR3: CASSYGHPNTGELFF. As DNA, the CDR3 is TGTGCCAGCAGTTACGGACACCCGAACACCGGGGAGCTGTTTTTT.